This T cell receptor beta chain emerged from a study of CD8 T cells in Susac syndrome. The authors reverse transcribed roughly 0.5 to 1 ug RNA with random hexamers. From the immunoSEQ multiplex PCR reads, TCRdb called clonotypes with MiXCR, one entry per CDR3 protein. Of roughly 190,000 distinct CDR3 sequences listed, around 90% were seen once; the top ten hold around 0.1%. Germline V gene data show CDR1 as SQVTM and CDR2 as ANQGSEA. V lost 3 bases and J 7 bases, leaving 10 bases between the germline ends. The CDR3 consists of 11 residues. Patients having Susac syndrome satisfied recently defined diagnostic criteria for definite or probable disease.

Sequenced material: CD4+ T cells from PBMCs. The J gene is TRBJ2-7, the V gene TRBV29-1; no reliable D call. The receptor was isolated from a human donor with Susac syndrome. The DNA for the CDR3 is TGCAGCGTTGACCGCAACGGTGAGCAGTACTTC. Translating gives CSVDRNGEQYF.